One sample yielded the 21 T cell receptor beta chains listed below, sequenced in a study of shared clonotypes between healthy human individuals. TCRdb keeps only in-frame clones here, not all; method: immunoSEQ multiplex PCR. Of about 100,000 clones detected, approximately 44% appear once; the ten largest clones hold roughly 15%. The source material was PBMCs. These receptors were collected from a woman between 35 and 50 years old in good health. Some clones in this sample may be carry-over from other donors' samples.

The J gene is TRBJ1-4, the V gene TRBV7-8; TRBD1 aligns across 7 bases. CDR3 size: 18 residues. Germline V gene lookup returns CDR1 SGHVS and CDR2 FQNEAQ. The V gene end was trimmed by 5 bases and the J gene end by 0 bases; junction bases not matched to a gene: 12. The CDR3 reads CASSPSFTGDPTNEKLFF. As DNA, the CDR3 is TGTGCCAGCAGCCCGTCGTTTACAGGGGATCCAACTAATGAAAAACTGTTTTTT.

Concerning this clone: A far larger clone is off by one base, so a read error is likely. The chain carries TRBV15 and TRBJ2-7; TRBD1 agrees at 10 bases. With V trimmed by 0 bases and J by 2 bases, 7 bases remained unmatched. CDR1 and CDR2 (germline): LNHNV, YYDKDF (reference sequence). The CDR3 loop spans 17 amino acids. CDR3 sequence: CATSRDLIGQGAYEQYF. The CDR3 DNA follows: TGTGCCACCAGCAGAGATCTCATCGGACAGGGGGCCTACGAGCAGTACTTC.

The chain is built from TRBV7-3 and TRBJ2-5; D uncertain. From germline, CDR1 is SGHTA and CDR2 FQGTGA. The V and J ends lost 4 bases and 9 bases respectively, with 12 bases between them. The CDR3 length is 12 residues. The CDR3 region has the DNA TGTGCCAGCAGCTCTCTGACCTGGGCCCAGTACTTC. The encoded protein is CASSSLTWAQYF.

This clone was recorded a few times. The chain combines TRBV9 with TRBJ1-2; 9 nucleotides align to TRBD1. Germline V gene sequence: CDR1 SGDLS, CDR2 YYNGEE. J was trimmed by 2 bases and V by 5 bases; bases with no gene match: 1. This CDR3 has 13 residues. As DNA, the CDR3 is TGTGCCAGCAGTACAGGGGGCAACTATGGCTACACCTTC. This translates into CASSTGGNYGYTF.

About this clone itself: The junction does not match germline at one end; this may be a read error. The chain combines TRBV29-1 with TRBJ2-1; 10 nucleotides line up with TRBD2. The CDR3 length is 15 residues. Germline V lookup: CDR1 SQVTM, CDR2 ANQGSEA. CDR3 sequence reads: CSVPWGASGSNEQLF. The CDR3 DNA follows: TGCAGCGTCCCCTGGGGGGCTAGCGGGAGCAATGAGCAGCTCTTC.

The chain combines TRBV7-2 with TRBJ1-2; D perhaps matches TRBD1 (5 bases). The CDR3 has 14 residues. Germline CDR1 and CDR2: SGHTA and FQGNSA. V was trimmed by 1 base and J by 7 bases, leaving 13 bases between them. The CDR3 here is CASSLVGPTVGYTF. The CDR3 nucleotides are TGTGCCAGCAGCTTAGTGGGGCCAACGGTTGGCTACACCTTC. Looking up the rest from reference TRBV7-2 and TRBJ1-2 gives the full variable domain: GAGVSQSPSNKVTEKGKDVELRCDPISGHTALYWYRQSLGQGLEFLIYFQGNSAPDKSGLPSDRFSAERTGGSVSTLTIQRTQQEDSAVYLCASSLVGPTVGYTFGSGTRLTVV.

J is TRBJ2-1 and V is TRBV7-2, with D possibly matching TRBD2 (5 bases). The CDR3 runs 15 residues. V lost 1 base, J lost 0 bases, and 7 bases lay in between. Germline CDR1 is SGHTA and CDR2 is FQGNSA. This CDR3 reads CASSLVSGSYNEQFF. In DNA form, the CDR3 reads TGTGCCAGCAGCTTAGTGAGCGGCTCCTACAATGAGCAGTTCTTC.

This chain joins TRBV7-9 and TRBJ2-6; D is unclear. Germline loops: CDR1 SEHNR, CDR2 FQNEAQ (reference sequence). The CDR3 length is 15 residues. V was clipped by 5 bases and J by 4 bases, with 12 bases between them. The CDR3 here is CASSLPEGGANVLTF. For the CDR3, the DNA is TGTGCCAGCAGCCTCCCAGAAGGGGGGGCCAACGTCCTGACTTTC.

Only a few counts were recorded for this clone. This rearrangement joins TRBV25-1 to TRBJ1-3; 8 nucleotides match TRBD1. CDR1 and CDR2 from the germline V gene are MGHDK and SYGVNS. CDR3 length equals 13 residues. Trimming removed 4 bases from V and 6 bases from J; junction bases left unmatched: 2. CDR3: CASSGQGTNTIYF. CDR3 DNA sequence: TGTGCCAGCAGTGGACAGGGGACAAACACCATATATTTT.

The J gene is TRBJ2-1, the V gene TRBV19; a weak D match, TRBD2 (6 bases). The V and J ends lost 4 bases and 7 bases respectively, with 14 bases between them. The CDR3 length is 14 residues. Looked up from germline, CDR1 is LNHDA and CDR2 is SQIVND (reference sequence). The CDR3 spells CASSTPGLLNEQFF. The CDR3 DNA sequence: TGTGCCAGTAGTACGCCGGGACTCCTAAATGAGCAGTTCTTC. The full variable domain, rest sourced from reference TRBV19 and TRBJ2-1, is DGGITQSPKYLFRKEGQNVTLSCEQNLNHDAMYWYRQDPGQGLRLIYYSQIVNDFQKGDIAEGYSVSREKKESFPLTVTSAQKNPTAFYLCASSTPGLLNEQFFGPGTRLTVL.

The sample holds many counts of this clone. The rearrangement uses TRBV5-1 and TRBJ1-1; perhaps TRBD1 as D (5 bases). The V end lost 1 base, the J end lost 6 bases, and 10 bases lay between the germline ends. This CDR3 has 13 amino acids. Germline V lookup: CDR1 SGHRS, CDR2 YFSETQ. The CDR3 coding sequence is TGCGCCAGCAGCTTGCAGGGTGCGCCTGAAGCTTTCTTT. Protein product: CASSLQGAPEAFF.

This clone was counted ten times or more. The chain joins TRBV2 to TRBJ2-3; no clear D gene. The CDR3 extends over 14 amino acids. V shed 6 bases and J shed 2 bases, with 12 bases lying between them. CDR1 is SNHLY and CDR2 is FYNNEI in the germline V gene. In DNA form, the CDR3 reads TGTGCCAGCAGATCGGCCTTTTCCACAGATACGCAGTATTTT. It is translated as CASRSAFSTDTQYF.

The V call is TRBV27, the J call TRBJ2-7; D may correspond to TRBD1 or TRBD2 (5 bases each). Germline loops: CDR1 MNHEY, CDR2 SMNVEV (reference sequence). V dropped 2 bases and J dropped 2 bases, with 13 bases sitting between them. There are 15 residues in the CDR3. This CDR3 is CASSLQGLGAYEQYF. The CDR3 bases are TGTGCCAGCAGTTTACAGGGTCTCGGGGCCTACGAGCAGTACTTC.

CDR3 residues: CASSTTPNTGELFF. The CDR3 DNA sequence: TGTGCCAGTAGTACGACTCCGAACACCGGGGAGCTGTTTTTT. The V call is TRBV19, the J call TRBJ2-2; the D is unclear. Trimming stripped 4 bases from V and 0 bases from J, with 6 bases between. The germline gives CDR1 LNHDA, CDR2 SQIVND (reference sequence). CDR3 length: 14 amino acids.

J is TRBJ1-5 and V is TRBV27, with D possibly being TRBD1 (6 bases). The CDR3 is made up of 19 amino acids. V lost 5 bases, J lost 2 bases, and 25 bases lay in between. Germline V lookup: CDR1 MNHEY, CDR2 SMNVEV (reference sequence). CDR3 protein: CASSHITGSVISGNQPQHF. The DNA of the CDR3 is TGTGCCAGCAGTCATATAACAGGGAGTGTGATCTCAGGCAATCAGCCCCAGCATTTT.

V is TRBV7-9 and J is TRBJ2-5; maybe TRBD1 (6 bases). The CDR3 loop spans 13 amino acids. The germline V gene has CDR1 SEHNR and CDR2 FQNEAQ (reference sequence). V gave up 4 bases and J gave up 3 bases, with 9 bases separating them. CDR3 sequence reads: CASSSRTEETQYF. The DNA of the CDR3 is TGTGCCAGCAGCTCCAGGACAGAAGAGACCCAGTACTTC.

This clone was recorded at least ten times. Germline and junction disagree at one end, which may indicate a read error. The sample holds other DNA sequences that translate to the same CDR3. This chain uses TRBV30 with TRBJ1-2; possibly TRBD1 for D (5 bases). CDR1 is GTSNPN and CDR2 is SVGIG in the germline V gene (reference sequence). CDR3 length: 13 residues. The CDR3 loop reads CAWTGTTNHGYTF. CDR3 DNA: TGTGCCTGGACAGGGACCACTAACCATGGCTACACCTTC. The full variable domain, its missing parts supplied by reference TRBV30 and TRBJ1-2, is SQTIHQWPATLVQPVGSPLSLECTVEGTSNPNLYWYRQAAGRGLQLLFYSVGIGQISSEVPQNLSASRPQDRQFILSSKKLLLSDSGFYLCAWTGTTNHGYTFGSGTRLTVV.

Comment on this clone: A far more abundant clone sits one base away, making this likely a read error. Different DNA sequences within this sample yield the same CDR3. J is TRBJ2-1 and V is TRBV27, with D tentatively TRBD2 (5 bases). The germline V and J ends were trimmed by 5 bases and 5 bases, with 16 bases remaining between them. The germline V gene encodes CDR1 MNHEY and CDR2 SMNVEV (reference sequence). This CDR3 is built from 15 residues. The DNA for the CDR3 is TGTGCCAGCAGTCTAGTGCTAGCACTCCACAATGAGCAGTTCTTC. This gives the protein CASSLVLALHNEQFF.

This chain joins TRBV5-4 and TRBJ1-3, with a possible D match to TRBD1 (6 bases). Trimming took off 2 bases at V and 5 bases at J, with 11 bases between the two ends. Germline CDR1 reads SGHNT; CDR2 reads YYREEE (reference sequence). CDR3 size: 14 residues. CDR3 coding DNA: TGTGCCAGCAGCTTCACAGGGTCCCGAAACACCATATATTTT. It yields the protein CASSFTGSRNTIYF.

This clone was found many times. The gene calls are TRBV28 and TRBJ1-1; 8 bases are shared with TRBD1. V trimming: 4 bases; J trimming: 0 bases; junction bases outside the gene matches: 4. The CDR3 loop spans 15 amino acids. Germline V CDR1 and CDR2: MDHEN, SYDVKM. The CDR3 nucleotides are TGTGCCAGCAGTTGGCCGGGACAGGTGAACACTGAAGCTTTCTTT. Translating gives CASSWPGQVNTEAFF.

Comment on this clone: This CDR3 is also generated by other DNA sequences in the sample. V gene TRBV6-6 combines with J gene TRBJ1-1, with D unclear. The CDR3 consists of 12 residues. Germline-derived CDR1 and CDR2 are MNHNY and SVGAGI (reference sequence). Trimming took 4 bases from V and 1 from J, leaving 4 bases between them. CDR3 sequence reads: CASSSQNTEAFF. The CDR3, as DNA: TGTGCCAGCAGTTCCCAGAACACTGAAGCTTTCTTT.